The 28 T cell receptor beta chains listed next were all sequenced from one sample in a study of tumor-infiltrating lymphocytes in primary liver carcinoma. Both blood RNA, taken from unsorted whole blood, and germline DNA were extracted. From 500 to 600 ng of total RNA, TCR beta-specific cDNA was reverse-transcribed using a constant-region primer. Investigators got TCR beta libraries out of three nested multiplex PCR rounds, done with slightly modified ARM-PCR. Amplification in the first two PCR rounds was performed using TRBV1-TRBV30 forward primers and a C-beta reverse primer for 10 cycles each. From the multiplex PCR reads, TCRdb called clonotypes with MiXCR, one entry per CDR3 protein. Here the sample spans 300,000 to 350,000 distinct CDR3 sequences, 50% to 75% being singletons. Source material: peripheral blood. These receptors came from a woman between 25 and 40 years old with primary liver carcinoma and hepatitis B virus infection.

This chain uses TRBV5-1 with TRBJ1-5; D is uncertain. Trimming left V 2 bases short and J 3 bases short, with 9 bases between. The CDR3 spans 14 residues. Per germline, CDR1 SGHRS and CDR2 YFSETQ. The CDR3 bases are TGCGCCAGCAGCTTCGACGGCACCAATCAGCCCCAGCATTTT. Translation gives CASSFDGTNQPQHF.

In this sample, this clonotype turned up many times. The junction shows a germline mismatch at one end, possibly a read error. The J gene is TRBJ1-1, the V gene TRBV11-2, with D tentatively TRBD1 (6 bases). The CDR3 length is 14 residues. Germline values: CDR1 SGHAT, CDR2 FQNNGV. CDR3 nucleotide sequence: TGTGCCAGCAGCGTAGAACAGGGAGTGAGTGAAGCTTTCTTT. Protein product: CASSVEQGVSEAFF.

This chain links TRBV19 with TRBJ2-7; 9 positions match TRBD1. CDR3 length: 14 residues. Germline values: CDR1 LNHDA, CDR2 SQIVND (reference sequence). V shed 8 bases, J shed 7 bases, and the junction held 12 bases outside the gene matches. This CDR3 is CASDPGQGLQEQYF. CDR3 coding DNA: TGTGCCAGTGACCCGGGACAGGGCCTACAGGAGCAGTACTTC.

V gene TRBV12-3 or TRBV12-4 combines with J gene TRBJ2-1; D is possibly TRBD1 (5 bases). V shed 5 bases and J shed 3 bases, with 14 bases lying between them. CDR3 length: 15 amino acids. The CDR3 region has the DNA TGTGCCAGCAGTCTTCCAGGGCCTAACTACAATGAGCAGTTCTTC. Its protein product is CASSLPGPNYNEQFF.

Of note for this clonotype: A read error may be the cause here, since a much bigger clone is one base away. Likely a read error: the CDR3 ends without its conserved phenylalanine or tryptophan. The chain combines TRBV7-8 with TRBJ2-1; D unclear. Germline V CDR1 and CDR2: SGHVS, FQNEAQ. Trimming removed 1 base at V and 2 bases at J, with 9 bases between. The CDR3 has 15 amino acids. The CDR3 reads CASSLVPETYNEQFL. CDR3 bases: TGTGCCAGCAGCTTAGTTCCGGAGACCTACAATGAGCAGTTCCTC.

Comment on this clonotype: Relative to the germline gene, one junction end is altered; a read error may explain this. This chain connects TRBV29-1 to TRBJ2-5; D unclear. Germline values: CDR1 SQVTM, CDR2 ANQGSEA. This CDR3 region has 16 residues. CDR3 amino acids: CSVLRATPIDQEIQYF. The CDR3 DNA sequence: TGCAGCGTTCTCCGTGCGACCCCGATCGACCAAGAGATCCAGTACTTC.

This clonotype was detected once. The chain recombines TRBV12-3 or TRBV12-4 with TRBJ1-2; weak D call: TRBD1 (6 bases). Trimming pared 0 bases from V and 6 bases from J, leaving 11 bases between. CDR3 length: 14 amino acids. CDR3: CASSLATGADGYTF. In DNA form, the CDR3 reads TGTGCCAGCAGTTTAGCCACGGGGGCTGATGGCTACACCTTC.

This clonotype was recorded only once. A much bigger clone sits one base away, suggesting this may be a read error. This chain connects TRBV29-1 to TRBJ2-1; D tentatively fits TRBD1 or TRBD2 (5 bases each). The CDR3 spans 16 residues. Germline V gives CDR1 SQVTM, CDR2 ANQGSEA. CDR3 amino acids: CSVETGARCSHNEQFF. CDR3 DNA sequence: TGCAGCGTTGAAACCGGGGCGAGGTGCTCCCACAATGAGCAGTTCTTC.

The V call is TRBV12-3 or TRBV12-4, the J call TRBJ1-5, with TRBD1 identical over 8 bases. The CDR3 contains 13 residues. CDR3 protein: CTNSPQGGQPQHF. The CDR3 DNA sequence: TGTACCAACAGCCCACAGGGGGGGCAGCCCCAGCATTTT.

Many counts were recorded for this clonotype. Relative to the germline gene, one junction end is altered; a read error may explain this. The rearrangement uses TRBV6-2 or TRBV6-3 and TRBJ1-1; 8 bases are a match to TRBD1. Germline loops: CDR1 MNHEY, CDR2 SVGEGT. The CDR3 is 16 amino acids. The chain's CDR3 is CASSHSGTGAYTEAFF. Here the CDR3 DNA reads TGTGCCAGCAGTCACTCCGGGACAGGAGCCTACACTGAAGCTTTCTTT.

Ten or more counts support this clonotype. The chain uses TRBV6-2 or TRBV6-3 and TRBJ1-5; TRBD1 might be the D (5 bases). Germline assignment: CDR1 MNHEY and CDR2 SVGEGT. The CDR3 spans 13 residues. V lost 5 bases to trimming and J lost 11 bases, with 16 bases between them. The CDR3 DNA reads TGTGCCAGCAGTGGGGCGGATAACTTGTCCCAGCATTTT. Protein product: CASSGADNLSQHF.

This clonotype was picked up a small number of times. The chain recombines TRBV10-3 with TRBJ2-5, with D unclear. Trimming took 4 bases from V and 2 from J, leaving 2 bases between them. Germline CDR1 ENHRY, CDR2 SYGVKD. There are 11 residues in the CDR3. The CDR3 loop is CAISAQETQYF. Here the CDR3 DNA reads TGTGCCATCAGTGCACAAGAGACCCAGTACTTC.

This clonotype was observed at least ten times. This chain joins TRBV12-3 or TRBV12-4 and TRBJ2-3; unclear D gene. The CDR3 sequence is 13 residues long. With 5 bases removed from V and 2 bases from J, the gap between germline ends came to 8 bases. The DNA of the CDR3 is TGTGCCAGCAGTAGACGGTACACAGATACGCAGTATTTT. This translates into CASSRRYTDTQYF.

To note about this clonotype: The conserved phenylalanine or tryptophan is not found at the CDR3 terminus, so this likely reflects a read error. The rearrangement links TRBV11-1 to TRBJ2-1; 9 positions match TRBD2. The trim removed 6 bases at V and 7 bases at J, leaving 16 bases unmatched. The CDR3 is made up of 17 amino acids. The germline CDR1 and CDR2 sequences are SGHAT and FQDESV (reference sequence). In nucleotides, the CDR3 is TGTGCCAGCAGTCACGCCGGGTGGCGGGAGGGGCCGAATGAGCAGTTCTCC. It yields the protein CASSHAGWREGPNEQFS.

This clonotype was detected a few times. CDR3 DNA sequence: TGTGCCAGCAGTGATTGGACAGGGGCAGGGGAGCAGTACTTC. Its translation is CASSDWTGAGEQYF. The rearrangement links TRBV6-1 to TRBJ2-7; 9 nucleotides line up with TRBD1. Germline values: CDR1 MNHNS, CDR2 SASEGT. V was clipped by 3 bases and J by 7 bases; unmatched bases: 7. There are 14 residues in the CDR3.

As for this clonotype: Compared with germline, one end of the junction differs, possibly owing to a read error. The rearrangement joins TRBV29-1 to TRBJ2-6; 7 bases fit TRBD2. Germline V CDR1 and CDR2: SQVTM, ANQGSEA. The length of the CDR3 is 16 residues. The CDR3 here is CSLPLERDSGANVLTF. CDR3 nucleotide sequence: TGCAGCCTCCCACTGGAGCGGGACTCTGGGGCCAACGTCCTGACTTTT.

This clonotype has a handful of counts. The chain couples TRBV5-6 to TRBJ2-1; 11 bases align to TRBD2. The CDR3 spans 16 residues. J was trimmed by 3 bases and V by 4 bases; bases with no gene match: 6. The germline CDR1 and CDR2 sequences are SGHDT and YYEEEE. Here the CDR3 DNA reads TGTGCCAGCAGCGACCCGACTAGCGGGGTCTACAATGAGCAGTTCTTC. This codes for CASSDPTSGVYNEQFF.

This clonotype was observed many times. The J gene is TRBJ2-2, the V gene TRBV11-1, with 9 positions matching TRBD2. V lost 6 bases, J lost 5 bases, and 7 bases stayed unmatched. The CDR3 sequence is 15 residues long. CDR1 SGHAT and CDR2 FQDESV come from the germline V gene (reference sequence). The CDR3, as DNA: TGTGCCAGCAGGTTTAGCGGGAGAGAAACCGGGGAGCTGTTTTTT. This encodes CASRFSGRETGELFF. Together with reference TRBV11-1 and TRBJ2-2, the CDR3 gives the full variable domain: EAEVAQSPRYKITEKSQAVAFWCDPISGHATLYWYRQILGQGPELLVQFQDESVVDDSQLPKDRFSAERLKGVDSTLKIQPAELGDSAMYLCASRFSGRETGELFFGEGSRLTVL.

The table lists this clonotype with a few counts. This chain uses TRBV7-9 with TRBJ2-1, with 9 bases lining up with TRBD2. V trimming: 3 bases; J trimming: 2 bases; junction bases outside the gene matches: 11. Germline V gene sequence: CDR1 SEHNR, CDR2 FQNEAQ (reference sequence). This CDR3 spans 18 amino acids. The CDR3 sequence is CASSFGASGIPTYNEQFF. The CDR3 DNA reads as TGTGCCAGCAGCTTCGGGGCTAGCGGGATTCCTACCTACAATGAGCAGTTCTTC.

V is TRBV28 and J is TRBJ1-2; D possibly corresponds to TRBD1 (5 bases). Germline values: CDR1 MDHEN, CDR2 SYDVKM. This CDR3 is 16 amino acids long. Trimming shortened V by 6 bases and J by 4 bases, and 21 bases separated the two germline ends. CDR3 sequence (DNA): TGTGCCAGCAGCCTTACGGCGGGGGAAAGAATCTATGGCTACACCTTC. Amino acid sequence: CASSLTAGERIYGYTF.

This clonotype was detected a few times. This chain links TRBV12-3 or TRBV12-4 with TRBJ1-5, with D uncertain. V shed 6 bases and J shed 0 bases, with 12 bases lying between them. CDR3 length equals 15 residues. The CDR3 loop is CASRAGLDSNQPQHF. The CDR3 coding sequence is TGTGCCAGCAGGGCTGGGCTGGATAGCAATCAGCCCCAGCATTTT.

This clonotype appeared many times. The CDR3 bases are TGTGCCAGCAGACCAGTGGGGCAAAGCTCTGGAAACACCATATATTTT. It codes for CASRPVGQSSGNTIYF. The V call is TRBV6-2 or TRBV6-3, the J call TRBJ1-3; TRBD1 might be the D (5 bases). CDR3 length: 16 residues. With 6 bases removed from V and 0 bases from J, the gap between germline ends came to 15 bases. Germline V gene sequence: CDR1 MNHEY, CDR2 SVGEGT.

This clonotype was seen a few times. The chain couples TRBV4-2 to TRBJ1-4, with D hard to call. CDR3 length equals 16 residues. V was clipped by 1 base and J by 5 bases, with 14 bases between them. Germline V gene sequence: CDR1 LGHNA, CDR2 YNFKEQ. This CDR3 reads CASSQGLGRLNEKLFF. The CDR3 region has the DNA TGTGCCAGCAGCCAAGGGTTGGGCAGGCTGAATGAAAAACTGTTTTTT.

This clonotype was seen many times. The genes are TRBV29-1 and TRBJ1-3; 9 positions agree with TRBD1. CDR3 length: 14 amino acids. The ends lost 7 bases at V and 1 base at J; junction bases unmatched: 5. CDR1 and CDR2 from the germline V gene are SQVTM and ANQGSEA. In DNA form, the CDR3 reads TGCAGCGGCACGACAGGGGGTTCTGGAAACACCATATATTTT. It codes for CSGTTGGSGNTIYF.

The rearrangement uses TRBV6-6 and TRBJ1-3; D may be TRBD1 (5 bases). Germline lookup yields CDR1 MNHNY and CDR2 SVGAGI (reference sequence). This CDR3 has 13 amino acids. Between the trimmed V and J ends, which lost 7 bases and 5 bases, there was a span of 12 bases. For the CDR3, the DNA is TGTGCCAGCACCTTGGGGCAGCGAAACACCATATATTTT. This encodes CASTLGQRNTIYF.

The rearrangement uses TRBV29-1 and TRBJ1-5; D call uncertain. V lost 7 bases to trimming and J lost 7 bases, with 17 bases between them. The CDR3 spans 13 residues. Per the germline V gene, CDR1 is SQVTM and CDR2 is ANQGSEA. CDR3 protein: CSATSRGGQPQHF. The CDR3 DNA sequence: TGCAGCGCCACGTCCCGGGGAGGGCAGCCCCAGCATTTT. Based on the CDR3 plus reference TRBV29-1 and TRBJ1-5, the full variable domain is SAVISQKPSRDICQRGTSLTIQCQVDSQVTMMFWYRQQPGQSLTLIATANQGSEATYESGFVIDKFPISRPNLTFSTLTVSNMSPEDSSIYLCSATSRGGQPQHFGDGTRLSIL.

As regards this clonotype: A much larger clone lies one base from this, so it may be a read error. The CDR3 DNA follows: TGCGCCAGCAGCCAAACGCTAGGGGCCTCTGGGGCCAACGTCCTGACTTTC. It codes for CASSQTLGASGANVLTF. The V and J genes are TRBV4-1 and TRBJ2-6; TRBD1 might be the D (5 bases). The germline V gene has CDR1 MGHRA and CDR2 YSYEKL. CDR3 size: 17 residues. Trimming took 2 bases from V and 0 from J, leaving 11 bases between them.

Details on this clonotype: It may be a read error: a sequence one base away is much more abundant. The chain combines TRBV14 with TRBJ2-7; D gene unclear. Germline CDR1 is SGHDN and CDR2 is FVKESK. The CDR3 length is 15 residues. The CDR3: CVSSQDLTTTREQYF. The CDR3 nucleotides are TGTGTCAGCAGCCAAGATTTGACCACCACCAGGGAGCAGTACTTC.